Below, 11 T cell receptor beta chains from the same sample are listed, as sequenced in a study of response to subunit inactivated influenza vaccine. Each CDR3 protein is one row after TCRdb ran MiXCR on the RT-PCR reads. This table holds some 150,000 distinct CDR3 sequences, 12% found once. This sample also belongs to another study, concerning T cells expressing NK-cell markers. That study adds: In generating TCR beta cDNA, 5'RACE template switching with UMIs was used.

The sequencing here drew on CD8+ T cells sorted from PBMCs, taken 12 days after vaccination. Receptor source: a man aged 45-60 years who received an inactivated influenza vaccine.

The rearrangement uses TRBV12-3 or TRBV12-4 and TRBJ2-2; 9 nucleotides line up with TRBD1. CDR3 length: 15 residues. V gave up 6 bases and J gave up 6 bases; unmatched junction bases: 8. CDR3 protein: CASRTGTGSPGELFF. CDR3 bases: TGTGCCAGCAGGACCGGGACAGGGTCCCCCGGGGAGCTGTTTTTT.

In this sample, this clonotype turned up a few times. The chain is built from TRBV4-2 and TRBJ1-4; D is unresolved. This CDR3 region has 17 residues. Trimming removed 2 bases from V and 7 bases from J, with 20 bases in between. The germline gives CDR1 LGHNA, CDR2 YNFKEQ. This CDR3 is CASSQPLEGLSIEKLFF. CDR3 DNA: TGTGCCAGCAGCCAACCTCTCGAAGGGTTATCTATTGAAAAACTGTTTTTT.

The chain carries TRBV19 and TRBJ2-1; 8 nucleotides line up with TRBD2. The junction had 7 bases not matched to a gene; V was cut back by 6 bases and J by 3 bases. The CDR3 sequence is 15 residues long. Germline V gene lookup returns CDR1 LNHDA and CDR2 SQIVND (reference sequence). The CDR3 is CASSPTSGSYNEQFF. CDR3 DNA sequence: TGTGCCAGTAGCCCCACTAGCGGCAGCTACAATGAGCAGTTCTTC.

The sample holds a few counts of this clonotype. The rearrangement joins TRBV2 to TRBJ2-1; 10 nucleotides align to TRBD2. Per the germline V gene, CDR1 is SNHLY and CDR2 is FYNNEI. J lost 9 bases, V lost 4 bases, and 9 bases had no gene match. CDR3 length: 15 amino acids. CDR3 amino acids: CASSGPGLASAEQFF. DNA of the CDR3: TGTGCCAGCAGTGGTCCGGGACTAGCGTCGGCTGAGCAGTTCTTC.

This clonotype was recorded a few times. The chain recombines TRBV12-3 or TRBV12-4 with TRBJ1-6; D is ambiguous. Trimming pared 3 bases from V and 11 bases from J, leaving 11 bases between. This CDR3 has 13 residues. The CDR3 region is CASSFGSSPPLHF. CDR3 nucleotide sequence: TGTGCCAGCAGTTTCGGCAGTAGTCCACCCCTCCACTTT.

The chain carries TRBV7-2 and TRBJ1-2, with unresolved D. Trimming removed 5 bases at V and 7 bases at J, with 14 bases between. The CDR3 is 13 residues long. The germline CDR1 and CDR2 sequences are SGHTA and FQGNSA. The CDR3 spells CASSPGIRAGYTF. DNA for the CDR3: TGTGCCAGCAGCCCAGGCATTAGGGCTGGCTACACCTTC.

In this sample, this clonotype turned up a few times. The chain carries TRBV4-3 and TRBJ2-2, with 7 nucleotides matching TRBD1. CDR1 is LGHNA, CDR2 YSLEER, per germline. The CDR3 is made up of 18 amino acids. V lost 0 bases and J lost 4; bases outside the gene matches: 11. The CDR3 coding sequence is TGCGCCAGCAGCCAAGATCGATGGGAAGGGGGCGGCACCGGGGAGCTGTTTTTT. Translating gives CASSQDRWEGGGTGELFF.

This clonotype was observed a few times. The chain recombines TRBV4-3 with TRBJ2-1; 8 positions agree with TRBD2. CDR3 length: 15 amino acids. The ends lost 4 bases at V and 2 bases at J; junction bases unmatched: 4. Germline-derived CDR1 and CDR2 are LGHNA and YSLEER. In DNA, the CDR3 is TGCGCCAGCAGCCTTACTAGCGGAACCTACAATGAGCAGTTCTTC. Translation gives CASSLTSGTYNEQFF.

Details on this clonotype: One end of the junction varies from germline; a read error may be responsible. The rearrangement links TRBV27 to TRBJ2-7, with 10 bases matching TRBD2. The CDR3 contains 12 residues. Germline V CDR1 and CDR2: MNHEY, SMNVEV (reference sequence). CDR3 protein: CASSTASGSLDF. The CDR3 nucleotides are TGTGCCAGCAGTACCGCTAGCGGGAGTCTGGACTTC.

The table lists this clonotype with a few counts. The chain joins TRBV7-2 to TRBJ2-1, with TRBD2 matching over 10 bases. Germline values: CDR1 SGHTA, CDR2 FQGNSA. V shed 5 bases and J 8 bases; nucleotides not matched to a gene: 9. The CDR3 is 15 amino acids. CDR3 sequence: CASSPSGGAYDEQFF. The CDR3 region has the DNA TGTGCCAGCAGCCCCAGCGGGGGGGCGTACGATGAGCAGTTCTTC.

This clonotype was seen many times. V usage is TRBV28 and J usage is TRBJ2-7; 9 bases are shared with TRBD1. Germline V gene data show CDR1 as MDHEN and CDR2 as SYDVKM. Trimming at V came to 6 bases and at J to 2 bases, leaving 20 bases not matched to a gene. The CDR3 extends over 19 amino acids. The CDR3, as DNA: TGTGCCAGCAGGCCCCCACCATTGAACAGGGGGCAGGACCCCTACGAGCAGTACTTC. Its translation: CASRPPPLNRGQDPYEQYF.